One T cell receptor (beta chain) is described in this entry. This sample is drawn from a study of blood T cell repertoires in COVID-19. Background on the study: Collection of acute and convalescent COVID-19 samples took place in the United States, Italy and Spain. PBMCs, B-cell-depleted T cells, or T cells provided the cDNA or gDNA that made up the material.

Participant age was about 18 to 89 years, and participants resided in approximately 25 US areas. Donors were grouped by their self-reported clinical history. Sequencing used immunoSEQ multiplex PCR; TCRdb keeps in-frame clones, though not all of them. The table shows 300,000 to 450,000 clones, with roughly nine tenths occurring only once. The CDR3 totals 15 residues. Trimming removed 5 bases from V and 4 bases from J; junction bases left unmatched: 9. The germline V gene encodes CDR1 KGHSH and CDR2 LQKENI. This chain uses TRBV18 with TRBJ2-7; 9 bases are a match to TRBD1. The TCR sequence derives from a man aged 18 to 35 who had recovered from COVID-19. Sample: PBMCs or T cells enriched from blood (not recorded which). CDR3 in amino acids: CASSDPGQGKYEQYF. Here the CDR3 DNA reads TGTGCCAGCTCAGATCCGGGACAGGGCAAGTACGAGCAGTACTTC.